This record concerns one TCR beta chain sequence. This sample is drawn from a study of blood T cell repertoires in COVID-19. Overall study: Acute and convalescent COVID-19 samples came from the United States, Italy and Spain. Sources were T cells, B-cell-depleted T cells, or PBMCs; the material itself was cDNA or gDNA.

Original handling: The assay estimated nucleated cells by amplifying reference gene primers. The repertoire was sequenced with immunoSEQ multiplex PCR; TCRdb's copy has only in-frame clones and lacks some. Clonal size and the V and J genes are those of that table, whereas D and trimming came from the DNA. The sample lists roughly 190,000 clones, 70% to 90% occurring once. The sequence was collected from a woman aged 40 to 50 who had recovered from COVID-19. The sequenced sample consisted of peripheral blood.

CDR3 region: CASIMTGDYEQYF. Written as DNA, the CDR3 is TGTGCCAGCATTATGACAGGGGACTACGAGCAGTACTTC. This sequence joins TRBV2 and TRBJ2-7; 8 bases fit TRBD1. V dropped 7 bases and J dropped 3; count of bases not matched to a gene: 5. This CDR3 is 13 amino acids long. Looked up from germline, CDR1 is SNHLY and CDR2 is FYNNEI.